These 18 T cell receptor beta chains were sequenced from one sample in a study of beta chain features in type 1 diabetes. Study results and limitations: TCRB CDR3s were moderately but significantly shorter in Type 1 diabetes patients in all four CD4+ subsets.

Antigens for these TCRs are unknown. Expressed TCRB transcripts were sequenced because the isolated RNA had all been reverse transcribed beforehand. Assay: immunoSEQ multiplex PCR; the TCRdb copy retains only in-frame clones and omits some. The table records more than 300,000 clones, 9.3% of them present only once. Sequencing was done on a sample of central memory CD4+ T cells from blood. These receptors were taken from a man aged 25 to 40 with type 1 diabetes.

This chain connects TRBV15 to TRBJ1-2; 7 bases match TRBD1. The germline V gene encodes CDR1 LNHNV and CDR2 YYDKDF (reference sequence). This CDR3 is built from 17 residues. After removal of 0 bases from V and 5 bases from J, the junction contained 12 bases not matched to a gene. The DNA for the CDR3 is TGTGCCACCAGCAGAGATCCCGGACGACAGGGAAGATATGGCTACACCTTC. This translates into CATSRDPGRQGRYGYTF. The complete variable domain, with remaining parts taken from reference TRBV15 and TRBJ1-2, reads DAMVIQNPRYQVTQFGKPVTLSCSQTLNHNVMYWYQQKSSQAPKLLFHYYDKDFNNEADTPDNFQSRRPNTSFCFLDIRSPGLGDTAMYLCATSRDPGRQGRYGYTFGSGTRLTVV.

This clone was seen a few times. The CDR3 DNA follows: TGTGCCAGCAGCGTAGGAGGACGGGGGAGTAGGGATGAGCAGTTCTTC. It codes for CASSVGGRGSRDEQFF. The chain carries TRBV9 and TRBJ2-1, with a weak D call TRBD2 (6 bases). Trimming cost V 0 bases and J 8 bases, with 18 bases left between them. The CDR3 loop spans 16 amino acids. CDR1 SGDLS and CDR2 YYNGEE come from the germline V gene.

This clone was seen more than once but under ten times. The V call is TRBV5-1, the J call TRBJ2-3; D may be TRBD1 (5 bases). This CDR3 contains 15 residues. V dropped 1 base and J dropped 6 bases, with 15 bases sitting between them. Germline V gives CDR1 SGHRS, CDR2 YFSETQ. The CDR3 sequence is CASSLRPDHRDTQYF. The CDR3 coding sequence is TGCGCCAGCAGCTTGAGACCCGACCACAGGGATACGCAGTATTTT.

This clone was detected only a few times. This sequence joins TRBV29-1 and TRBJ2-7, with D possibly being TRBD1 (5 bases). Trimming removed 5 bases at V and 2 bases at J, with 13 bases between. The germline CDR1 and CDR2 sequences are SQVTM and ANQGSEA. CDR3 length equals 13 residues. Here the CDR3 reads CSVSSQGTYEQYF. As DNA, the CDR3 is TGCAGCGTTTCGTCTCAGGGAACCTACGAGCAGTACTTC.

This clone has just a few counts. The CDR3 DNA reads as TGCAGCGTTGAAACTAACAAACGCAGGGAGCAGTACTTC. Its protein product is CSVETNKRREQYF. The chain has TRBV29-1 and TRBJ2-7; D not certain. The CDR3 is made up of 13 amino acids. V gave up 2 bases and J gave up 7 bases, with 15 bases separating them. Germline V gene sequence: CDR1 SQVTM, CDR2 ANQGSEA.

Many counts were recorded for this clone. The chain links TRBV11-2 to TRBJ1-6; no reliable D call. CDR3 length equals 14 residues. Trimming removed 5 bases from V and 8 bases from J, with 13 bases in between. Per the germline V gene, CDR1 is SGHAT and CDR2 is FQNNGV. In DNA form, the CDR3 reads TGTGCCAGCAGCCTTATGGAGGGAGATTCACCCCTCCACTTT. This translates into CASSLMEGDSPLHF.

This clone was seen only a few times. V gene TRBV15 combines with J gene TRBJ2-1; TRBD2 aligns across 8 bases. There are 16 residues in the CDR3. V was pared by 3 bases and J by 2 bases, with 6 bases of the junction left unmatched. The germline V gene encodes CDR1 LNHNV and CDR2 YYDKDF (reference sequence). The CDR3 reads CATSSPRGGPYNEQFF. CDR3 nucleotides: TGTGCCACCAGCAGCCCCCGGGGGGGACCCTACAATGAGCAGTTCTTC.

In its sample, this clone was seen a few times. The chain combines TRBV6-1 with TRBJ1-5, with a possible D match to TRBD1 (5 bases). The CDR3 covers 13 residues. Germline CDR1 is MNHNS and CDR2 is SASEGT. V dropped 8 bases and J dropped 4 bases, with 12 bases sitting between them. CDR3 residues: CASRGLTNQPQHF. CDR3 DNA: TGTGCCAGCCGGGGCCTAACTAATCAGCCCCAGCATTTT.

This clone was observed at least ten times. The chain couples TRBV5-4 to TRBJ2-1; 10 bases fit TRBD2. V shed 0 bases and J 1 base; nucleotides not matched to a gene: 4. In germline, CDR1 is SGHNT, CDR2 YYREEE (reference sequence). The CDR3 sequence is 17 residues long. This CDR3 is CASSLDSGGASYNEQFF. In DNA, the CDR3 is TGTGCCAGCAGCTTGGACAGCGGGGGGGCGTCCTACAATGAGCAGTTCTTC.

This clone was detected a few times. The chain uses TRBV7-9 and TRBJ2-5; TRBD2 is a possible D gene (6 bases). Trimming pared 4 bases from V and 3 bases from J, leaving 9 bases between. The CDR3 length is 13 residues. From germline, CDR1 is SEHNR and CDR2 FQNEAQ (reference sequence). CDR3 protein: CASSSGLKETQYF. In DNA form, the CDR3 reads TGTGCCAGCAGCTCGGGACTTAAAGAGACCCAGTACTTC. The whole variable domain, remainder taken from reference TRBV7-9 and TRBJ2-5, is DTGVSQNPRHKITKRGQNVTFRCDPISEHNRLYWYRQTLGQGPEFLTYFQNEAQLEKSRLLSDRFSAERPKGSFSTLEIQRTEQGDSAMYLCASSSGLKETQYFGPGTRLLVL.

The sample holds a few counts of this clone. The V call is TRBV4-3, the J call TRBJ1-1, with D unresolved. Germline CDR1 reads LGHNA; CDR2 reads YSLEER. Trimming shortened V by 1 base and J by 11 bases, and 11 bases separated the two germline ends. The CDR3 has 12 amino acids. The CDR3 sequence is CASSQAGSPAFF. The CDR3 DNA reads TGCGCCAGCAGCCAAGCAGGATCTCCGGCTTTCTTT.

This rearrangement joins TRBV4-3 to TRBJ1-4; TRBD1 matches 11 bases. V shed 1 base and J 4 bases; nucleotides not matched to a gene: 5. The CDR3 is 17 residues long. Per germline, CDR1 LGHNA and CDR2 YSLEER. CDR3 loop: CASSQGRTGGLNEKLFF. Written as DNA, the CDR3 is TGCGCCAGCAGCCAAGGGCGGACAGGGGGCCTTAATGAAAAACTGTTTTTT.

This clone was observed many times. The chain links TRBV2 to TRBJ2-1, with 12 bases that match TRBD2. This CDR3 comprises 16 residues. The trim removed 6 bases at V and 1 base at J, leaving 4 bases unmatched. From germline, CDR1 is SNHLY and CDR2 FYNNEI. The CDR3 DNA is TGTGCCAGCAGGAGACTAGCGGGGGTGTCCTACAATGAGCAGTTCTTC. It translates to CASRRLAGVSYNEQFF.

Ten or more counts support this clone. J is TRBJ2-3 and V is TRBV5-1; possible D gene TRBD1, 5 bases. The CDR3 has 14 amino acids. V shed 0 bases and J shed 2 bases, with 7 bases lying between them. Germline assignment: CDR1 SGHRS and CDR2 YFSETQ. The CDR3 DNA sequence: TGCGCCAGCAGCTTGGGACAGCACACAGATACGCAGTATTTT. Translation: CASSLGQHTDTQYF.

This clone was seen a few times. The rearrangement joins TRBV6-5 to TRBJ1-2; 7 bases match TRBD1. This CDR3 comprises 13 residues. CDR1 is MNHEY and CDR2 is SVGAGI in the germline V gene. V lost 2 bases, J lost 7 bases, and 4 bases stayed unmatched. CDR3 sequence: CASSYRGGVGYTF. DNA for the CDR3: TGTGCCAGCAGTTACCGAGGGGGCGTTGGCTACACCTTC.

V gene TRBV29-1 combines with J gene TRBJ1-4; D is possibly TRBD1 (5 bases). Trimming took off 4 bases at V and 8 bases at J, with 8 bases between the two ends. This CDR3 spans 11 amino acids. From germline, CDR1 is SQVTM and CDR2 ANQGSEA. CDR3 nucleotides: TGCAGCGTTGCACAGGCCGAAAAACTGTTTTTT. This encodes CSVAQAEKLFF.

The chain has TRBV30 and TRBJ1-3; tentatively, D is TRBD1 (6 bases). The CDR3 totals 14 residues. V shed 0 bases and J shed 5 bases, with 11 bases lying between them. Germline V gene lookup returns CDR1 GTSNPN and CDR2 SVGIG (reference sequence). CDR3 bases: TGTGCCTGGAGTGTGCGGGGGGCGCGAAACACCATATATTTT. It yields the protein CAWSVRGARNTIYF. Variable domain in full (rest from reference TRBV30 and TRBJ1-3): SQTIHQWPATLVQPVGSPLSLECTVEGTSNPNLYWYRQAAGRGLQLLFYSVGIGQISSEVPQNLSASRPQDRQFILSSKKLLLSDSGFYLCAWSVRGARNTIYFGEGSWLTVV.

This clone has just a few counts. This chain joins TRBV6-6 and TRBJ1-5; the match to TRBD1 covers 11 bases. Germline CDR1 is MNHNY and CDR2 is SVGAGI (reference sequence). This CDR3 is 15 amino acids long. The V and J ends lost 5 bases and 5 bases, in that order; junction bases with no gene match: 5. The CDR3 sequence: CASSLEGQGDQPQHF. The CDR3 region has the DNA TGTGCCAGCAGTCTCGAGGGACAGGGGGATCAGCCCCAGCATTTT.